One and the same sample provided the 32 T cell receptor beta chains below, sequenced in a study of blood T cells in healthy people across ages. Primed by a sample-barcoded 5' primer and a J-beta primer mix, a second PCR proceeded for about 7 to 12 cycles. TCRdb itself ran the 5' RACE reads through MiXCR, one entry per CDR3 protein. The sample records 800,000 to 950,000 distinct CDR3 sequences, under 40% being singletons. Sequenced sample: blood. These receptors were taken from a man younger than 35 in good health.

This clonotype has at least ten counts. This chain links TRBV27 with TRBJ2-3; the D gene could be TRBD1 or TRBD2 (6 bases each). V lost 3 bases and J 7 bases, leaving 17 bases between the germline ends. The CDR3 is 15 amino acids. Germline V gene data show CDR1 as MNHEY and CDR2 as SMNVEV (reference sequence). CDR3 DNA: TGTGCCAGCAGTTTTTCGGGGGCAAAGGGGAATACGCAGTATTTT. Translated, it gives CASSFSGAKGNTQYF.

The chain couples TRBV20-1 to TRBJ1-1; the D is unclear. The CDR3 extends over 15 amino acids. Trimming removed 0 bases from V and 2 bases from J, with 13 bases in between. The germline gives CDR1 DFQATT, CDR2 SNEGSKA (reference sequence). CDR3 amino acids: CSARDLAGSNTEAFF. CDR3 nucleotides: TGCAGTGCTAGAGATCTGGCCGGAAGCAACACTGAAGCTTTCTTT.

This clonotype was seen ten or more times. The chain couples TRBV7-2 to TRBJ2-1, with no clear D. Germline V gives CDR1 SGHTA, CDR2 FQGNSA. This CDR3 has 14 amino acids. V shed 7 bases and J shed 5 bases, with 15 bases lying between them. The DNA for the CDR3 is TGTGCCAGCACCTTGACACCTCCGCACAATGAGCAGTTCTTC. This encodes CASTLTPPHNEQFF.

The chain is built from TRBV20-1 and TRBJ2-1; 11 nucleotides line up with TRBD2. The CDR3 loop spans 16 amino acids. Germline CDR1 and CDR2: DFQATT and SNEGSKA (reference sequence). Losses at the gene ends were 0 bases for V and 3 bases for J; bases not matched to a gene: 4. CDR3 amino acids: CSARDRLAGNYNEQFF. The CDR3 coding sequence is TGCAGTGCTAGAGACAGACTAGCGGGGAACTACAATGAGCAGTTCTTC.

V gene TRBV9 combines with J gene TRBJ1-2; no clear D. The CDR3 is 15 amino acids. The V gene's germline CDR1 is SGDLS and CDR2 YYNGEE. Trimming removed 3 bases at V and 1 base at J, with 13 bases between. This chain's CDR3 is CASSAGPLLNYGYTF. CDR3 in DNA: TGTGCCAGCAGCGCAGGACCATTACTTAACTATGGCTACACCTTC. The full variable domain, with the rest looked up from reference TRBV9 and TRBJ1-2, is DSGVTQTPKHLITATGQRVTLRCSPRSGDLSVYWYQQSLDQGLQFLIQYYNGEERAKGNILERFSAQQFPDLHSELNLSSLELGDSALYFCASSAGPLLNYGYTFGSGTRLTVV.

This clonotype has ten or more counts. The V call is TRBV5-1, the J call TRBJ1-5; weak D call: TRBD1 (5 bases). Germline CDR1 is SGHRS and CDR2 is YFSETQ. Deletions cut 5 bases from V and 0 bases from J, with 9 bases between. The CDR3 length is 14 residues. The DNA of the CDR3 is TGCGCCAGCAGTCCGGGACTTAGCAATCAGCCCCAGCATTTT. Protein sequence: CASSPGLSNQPQHF.

This clonotype has only a few counts. V gene TRBV7-3 combines with J gene TRBJ1-1, with D possibly being TRBD1 (5 bases). Trimming removed 4 bases from V and 11 bases from J, with 17 bases in between. CDR1 and CDR2 (germline): SGHTA, FQGTGA. This CDR3 spans 13 amino acids. CDR3 sequence (DNA): TGTGCCAGCAGCTCCCCGGCTGAACGGGGGGCTTTCTTT. Amino acids: CASSSPAERGAFF.

The chain links TRBV7-9 to TRBJ2-3; D is undetermined. CDR1 is SEHNR, CDR2 FQNEAQ, per germline (reference sequence). The V gene lost 11 bases and the J gene lost 1 base, with 22 bases spanning the gap. This CDR3 region has 16 residues. CDR3 coding DNA: TGTGCCGGCGCGCCAGCTATAGGGCCGCGCACAGATACGCAGTATTTT. Translating gives CAGAPAIGPRTDTQYF.

About this clonotype itself: Mismatch with germline at one junction end may stem from a read error. This chain links TRBV5-1 with TRBJ2-3, with 10 positions matching TRBD2. Germline values: CDR1 SGHRS, CDR2 YFSETQ. This CDR3 comprises 19 residues. CDR3 in DNA: TGTGCCAGCAGCCCCCCCCGGTGGCTAGCGGGAGAAGGAACAGATACGCAGTATTTT. This codes for CASSPPRWLAGEGTDTQYF.

This clonotype was observed many times. The gene calls are TRBV12-3 or TRBV12-4 and TRBJ2-7; D is undetermined. The CDR3 length is 10 residues. The V and J ends lost 11 bases and 4 bases respectively, with 9 bases between them. The CDR3 region has the DNA TGTGCCCCGAAGCAGTACGAGCAGTACTTC. Its translation is CAPKQYEQYF.

This clonotype has more than one count but fewer than ten. The chain carries TRBV2 and TRBJ1-2, with D uncertain. The CDR3 spans 12 residues. CDR1 and CDR2 from the germline V gene are SNHLY and FYNNEI. The V end lost 3 bases, the J end lost 8 bases, and 10 bases lay between the germline ends. The CDR3 sequence: CASSDGSRGYTF. The CDR3 nucleotides read TGTGCCAGCAGTGACGGATCCCGGGGCTACACCTTC. Using reference TRBV2 and TRBJ1-2 for the parts outside the CDR3, the full variable domain is EPEVTQTPSHQVTQMGQEVILRCVPISNHLYFYWYRQILGQKVEFLVSFYNNEISEKSEIFDDQFSVERPDGSNFTLKIRSTKLEDSAMYFCASSDGSRGYTFGSGTRLTVV.

In this sample, this clonotype turned up a few times. V is TRBV2 and J is TRBJ2-1, with 9 bases that match TRBD2. There are 14 residues in the CDR3. From germline, CDR1 is SNHLY and CDR2 FYNNEI. J gave up 6 bases and V 8 bases, and 8 bases lay outside the gene matches. CDR3 amino acids: CASPLAGLPNEQFF. The DNA for the CDR3 is TGTGCCAGCCCACTAGCGGGCCTCCCCAATGAGCAGTTCTTC.

This clonotype was recorded at least ten times. The chain joins TRBV7-3 to TRBJ2-7, with 12 bases that match TRBD2. Unmatched junction bases numbered 5, after V lost 3 bases and J lost 2 bases. Germline loops: CDR1 SGHTA, CDR2 FQGTGA. The CDR3 runs 16 residues. The CDR3 sequence is CASSFTSGGSTYEQYF. CDR3 nucleotides: TGTGCCAGCAGCTTCACTAGCGGGGGGTCTACCTACGAGCAGTACTTC.

J is TRBJ1-2 and V is TRBV20-1; TRBD1 matches 7 bases. The CDR3 runs 14 residues. Germline-derived CDR1 and CDR2 are DFQATT and SNEGSKA (reference sequence). V gave up 3 bases and J gave up 4 bases; unmatched junction bases: 8. In nucleotides, the CDR3 is TGCAGTGCTAGGGGAGGGGACAGCCTCTATGGCTACACCTTC. This sequence encodes CSARGGDSLYGYTF.

The V call is TRBV28, the J call TRBJ2-2; TRBD1 might be the D (6 bases). The V gene's germline CDR1 is MDHEN and CDR2 SYDVKM. The CDR3 is made up of 13 amino acids. The V gene lost 6 bases and the J gene lost 2 bases, with 7 bases spanning the gap. CDR3 nucleotide sequence: TGTGCCAGCAGGGACAGTAACACCGGGGAGCTGTTTTTT. Protein sequence: CASRDSNTGELFF. The full variable domain, its missing parts supplied by reference TRBV28 and TRBJ2-2, is DVKVTQSSRYLVKRTGEKVFLECVQDMDHENMFWYRQDPGLGLRLIYFSYDVKMKEKGDIPEGYSVSREKKERFSLILESASTNQTSMYLCASRDSNTGELFFGEGSRLTVL.

Concerning this clonotype itself: Being one base from a much bigger clone, this may be a read error. This chain uses TRBV7-2 with TRBJ2-5, with 8 bases that match TRBD2. CDR3 length equals 15 residues. With V trimmed by 2 bases and J by 1 base, 3 bases remained unmatched. Germline V gene lookup returns CDR1 SGHTA and CDR2 FQGNSA. The CDR3 is CASSLKRGTQETQYF. The CDR3 DNA reads TGTGCCAGCAGCTTAAAGCGGGGGACCCAAGAGACCCAGTACTTC.

At least ten counts were recorded for this clonotype. V usage is TRBV9 and J usage is TRBJ1-4; tentatively, D is TRBD1 (5 bases). The CDR3 length is 15 residues. Germline values: CDR1 SGDLS, CDR2 YYNGEE. V shed 3 bases and J shed 8 bases, with 17 bases lying between them. The CDR3 is CASSAVADQGEKLFF. As DNA, the CDR3 is TGTGCCAGCAGCGCCGTCGCCGATCAGGGAGAAAAACTGTTTTTT.

Only a few counts were recorded for this clonotype. This sequence joins TRBV4-2 and TRBJ1-1; the D gene is possibly TRBD1 (5 bases). Germline V gene data show CDR1 as LGHNA and CDR2 as YNFKEQ. The CDR3 sequence is 17 residues long. Trimming pared 0 bases from V and 7 bases from J, leaving 21 bases between. CDR3 sequence: CASSQDHGTRLTGEAFF. The CDR3 DNA sequence: TGTGCCAGCAGCCAAGACCACGGGACCAGGCTGACTGGTGAAGCTTTCTTT.

This clonotype was picked up one time. This chain links TRBV7-9 with TRBJ1-2, with D unresolved. CDR1 SEHNR and CDR2 FQNEAQ come from the germline V gene (reference sequence). There are 13 residues in the CDR3. The V gene lost 5 bases and the J gene lost 7 bases, with 14 bases spanning the gap. CDR3 in amino acids: CASSQTPEAGYTF. CDR3 DNA sequence: TGTGCCAGCAGCCAAACCCCGGAGGCTGGCTACACCTTC.

This clonotype occurred many times. The chain links TRBV12-3 or TRBV12-4 to TRBJ2-1; weak D call: TRBD1 (6 bases). The CDR3 runs to 13 residues. V gave up 6 bases and J gave up 6 bases, with 12 bases separating them. CDR3 nucleotides: TGTGCCAGCAGCCGAGGGGGTAGCAATGAGCAGTTCTTC. Amino acid sequence: CASSRGGSNEQFF.

This clonotype was seen only a few times. This chain connects TRBV2 to TRBJ2-5, with D maybe TRBD1 (5 bases). Trimming removed 8 bases from V and 5 bases from J, with 9 bases in between. CDR3 length equals 11 residues. In germline, CDR1 is SNHLY, CDR2 FYNNEI. The CDR3 DNA sequence: TGTGCCAGCGCCAGGGCGGAGACCCAGTACTTC. Amino acids: CASARAETQYF.

CDR3 loop: CASSLVLRNTEAFF. The CDR3 region has the DNA TGTGCCAGCAGCTTAGTACTCCGAAACACTGAAGCTTTCTTT. The chain joins TRBV7-9 to TRBJ1-1; D call uncertain. CDR1 and CDR2 (germline): SEHNR, FQNEAQ (reference sequence). The CDR3 is 14 amino acids. The ends were cut back, 1 base at V and 2 bases at J, with 8 bases in the middle.

This clonotype occurred many times. This chain connects TRBV4-1 to TRBJ1-2, with a tentative D call TRBD1 (5 bases). This CDR3 has 15 amino acids. Trimming took 2 bases from V and 2 from J, leaving 12 bases between them. CDR1 is MGHRA and CDR2 is YSYEKL in the germline V gene. Here the CDR3 DNA reads TGCGCCAGCAGCCAACTTGCGGGACCCAACTATGGCTACACCTTC. Amino acid sequence: CASSQLAGPNYGYTF.

The chain employs TRBV20-1 and TRBJ1-2; TRBD1 might be the D (6 bases). The germline gives CDR1 DFQATT, CDR2 SNEGSKA (reference sequence). The V gene lost 3 bases and the J gene lost 8 bases, with 19 bases spanning the gap. CDR3 length: 14 residues. The CDR3 nucleotides are TGCAGTGCTAGCCTAAGCGGGGGGCCAAAAGGCTACACCTTC. This codes for CSASLSGGPKGYTF.

The sample holds one count of this clonotype. A much larger clone lies a single base off, so this may be a read error. This chain connects TRBV7-2 to TRBJ2-5; D is possibly TRBD1 (6 bases). The CDR3 sequence is 14 residues long. V was clipped by 7 bases and J by 11 bases, with 23 bases between them. Per the germline V gene, CDR1 is SGHTA and CDR2 is FQGNSA. The CDR3 region has the DNA TGTGCCAGCAACCGAGGACAGCTGAACAATGAGCAGTACTTC. Encoded protein: CASNRGQLNNEQYF.

As regards this clonotype: The junction departs from germline at one end; a sequencing error may be responsible. The chain links TRBV15 to TRBJ2-1, with D possibly being TRBD2 (6 bases). This CDR3 has 13 amino acids. Germline assignment: CDR1 LNHNV and CDR2 YYDKDF (reference sequence). The CDR3 sequence: CATSRVGGEERFF. Written as DNA, the CDR3 is TGTGCCACCAGCAGAGTCGGCGGGGAGGAGCGGTTCTTC.

This clonotype turned up a few times. The chain couples TRBV2 to TRBJ1-4; a possible D gene is TRBD1 (5 bases). Trimming cost V 7 bases and J 1 base, with 10 bases left between them. CDR3 length: 14 amino acids. The germline CDR1 and CDR2 sequences are SNHLY and FYNNEI. The CDR3 reads CASNVRGTNEKLFF. CDR3 nucleotides: TGTGCCAGCAATGTTAGGGGAACTAATGAAAAACTGTTTTTT.

This clonotype was picked up a small number of times. The junction departs from germline at one end; a sequencing error may be responsible. The V gene is TRBV5-6, the J gene TRBJ1-6, with a tentative D call TRBD1 (5 bases). The CDR3 runs to 14 residues. Germline V lookup: CDR1 SGHDT, CDR2 YYEEEE. The DNA for the CDR3 is TGTGCCAGCAGCTTCGGGGCTAGAGGTTCACCCCCCCACTTT. This gives the protein CASSFGARGSPPHF.

CDR3 nucleotide sequence: TGTGCCTGGAGTACCGGGGACTACGAGCAGTACTTC. Its protein product is CAWSTGDYEQYF. The chain has TRBV30 and TRBJ2-7, with a possible D match to TRBD2 (5 bases). V gave up 2 bases and J gave up 3 bases, with 8 bases separating them. Germline CDR1 GTSNPN, CDR2 SVGIG (reference sequence). The CDR3 has 12 residues.

Details on this clonotype: At one end the junction does not follow the germline gene, possibly because of a read error. The chain is built from TRBV12-3 or TRBV12-4 and TRBJ2-1; TRBD1 agrees at 7 bases. There are 14 residues in the CDR3. The CDR3 DNA sequence: TGTGCCGGCAGCACCGGGACAGCATACAATGAGCAGTTCTTC. It encodes CAGSTGTAYNEQFF.

This clonotype was counted a few times. The chain links TRBV5-1 to TRBJ2-2, with D hard to call. There are 14 residues in the CDR3. Trimming shortened V by 0 bases and J by 5 bases, and 8 bases separated the two germline ends. Looked up from germline, CDR1 is SGHRS and CDR2 is YFSETQ. The CDR3 spells CASSLGAGTGELFF. Here the CDR3 DNA reads TGCGCCAGCAGCTTGGGTGCAGGAACCGGGGAGCTGTTTTTT. Using reference TRBV5-1 and TRBJ2-2 for the parts outside the CDR3, the full variable domain is KAGVTQTPRYLIKTRGQQVTLSCSPISGHRSVSWYQQTPGQGLQFLFEYFSETQRNKGNFPGRFSGRQFSNSRSEMNVSTLELGDSALYLCASSLGAGTGELFFGEGSRLTVL.

Only a few counts were recorded for this clonotype. The CDR3 sequence is CASTLGDRGGYTF. CDR3 in DNA: TGTGCCAGCACCTTAGGGGACAGAGGGGGCTACACCTTC. This rearrangement joins TRBV5-6 to TRBJ1-2, with TRBD1 identical over 7 bases. Germline values: CDR1 SGHDT, CDR2 YYEEEE. Trimming at V came to 6 bases and at J to 8 bases, leaving 10 bases not matched to a gene. This CDR3 is built from 13 residues.